Presented here are 12 T cell receptor beta chains from one specimen sequenced in a study of blood T cells in healthy people across ages. Then a second PCR, running roughly 6 to 12 cycles, was carried out with a sample-barcoded 5' primer and a J-beta primer mix. Each CDR3 protein is one row after TCRdb ran MiXCR on the 5' RACE reads. This repertoire shows roughly 700,000 distinct CDR3 sequences, 45% to 50% found once; its top ten account for 25% to 35%. Sequenced: blood. These receptors originate from a woman aged 55-69 years in good health.

The genes are TRBV29-1 and TRBJ1-1, with D possibly being TRBD1 (5 bases). The CDR3 consists of 13 residues. Trimming took 5 bases from V and 0 from J, leaving 10 bases between them. Germline V gives CDR1 SQVTM, CDR2 ANQGSEA. CDR3 region: CSVQGRMNTEAFF. As DNA, the CDR3 is TGCAGCGTTCAGGGACGGATGAACACTGAAGCTTTCTTT. Drawing the rest from reference TRBV29-1 and TRBJ1-1, the complete variable domain is SAVISQKPSRDICQRGTSLTIQCQVDSQVTMMFWYRQQPGQSLTLIATANQGSEATYESGFVIDKFPISRPNLTFSTLTVSNMSPEDSSIYLCSVQGRMNTEAFFGQGTRLTVV.

The genes are TRBV30 and TRBJ2-2; 8 nucleotides agree with TRBD2. Germline V gene sequence: CDR1 GTSNPN, CDR2 SVGIG (reference sequence). Germline trimming cut 4 bases from V and 1 base from J; bases unmatched to any gene: 2. The CDR3 extends over 14 amino acids. The CDR3 DNA reads as TGTGCCTGGACCAGCGGGAGGAACACCGGGGAGCTGTTTTTT. The encoded protein is CAWTSGRNTGELFF.

CDR3: CSARDSTSGLETQYF. The CDR3 DNA sequence: TGCAGTGCTAGAGATTCGACTAGTGGGCTGGAGACCCAGTACTTC. The V call is TRBV20-1, the J call TRBJ2-5; the D gene is possibly TRBD2 (6 bases). V gave up 0 bases and J gave up 5 bases, with 16 bases separating them. Germline V gene sequence: CDR1 DFQATT, CDR2 SNEGSKA (reference sequence). This CDR3 is 15 amino acids long.

This clonotype was detected only a few times. The rearrangement links TRBV10-3 to TRBJ2-5; TRBD1 matches 8 bases. V lost 4 bases and J lost 5; bases outside the gene matches: 6. The germline V gene has CDR1 ENHRY and CDR2 SYGVKD. The length of the CDR3 is 14 residues. Written as DNA, the CDR3 is TGTGCCATCAGTGGACAGGGGATTTCGGAGACCCAGTACTTC. It encodes CAISGQGISETQYF.

The table lists this clonotype with a few counts. The rearrangement joins TRBV10-3 to TRBJ1-2, with 12 bases identical to TRBD1. The length of the CDR3 is 16 residues. Germline V CDR1 and CDR2: ENHRY, SYGVKD. With 5 bases clipped from V and 0 bases from J, the junction kept 4 bases outside the gene matches. The chain's CDR3 is CAISQGQGAANYGYTF. In nucleotides, the CDR3 is TGTGCCATCAGTCAGGGACAGGGGGCAGCTAACTATGGCTACACCTTC.

The gene calls are TRBV4-2 and TRBJ2-7; no clear D gene. The CDR3 runs to 13 residues. Germline V gene data show CDR1 as LGHNA and CDR2 as YNFKEQ. The V and J ends lost 4 bases and 7 bases respectively, with 14 bases between them. Here the CDR3 reads CASSPPQSMEQYF. CDR3 DNA sequence: TGTGCCAGCAGCCCTCCCCAGAGTATGGAGCAGTACTTC.

The J gene is TRBJ2-3, the V gene TRBV5-6; 15 bases match TRBD2. The CDR3 length is 18 residues. J was trimmed by 1 base and V by 3 bases; bases with no gene match: 6. Germline V gives CDR1 SGHDT, CDR2 YYEEEE. In nucleotides, the CDR3 is TGTGCCAGCAGCTCCGGGACTAGCGGGAGGTGGGGCACAGATACGCAGTATTTT. Its protein product is CASSSGTSGRWGTDTQYF.

The V gene is TRBV7-2, the J gene TRBJ1-5; possibly TRBD1 for D (6 bases). The CDR3 totals 15 residues. Germline-derived CDR1 and CDR2 are SGHTA and FQGNSA. With 5 bases removed from V and 7 bases from J, the gap between germline ends came to 18 bases. CDR3 sequence reads: CASSPIATGSQPQHF. CDR3 nucleotide sequence: TGTGCCAGCAGCCCGATCGCGACAGGTTCCCAGCCCCAGCATTTT.

The chain has TRBV10-3 and TRBJ2-1, with 9 bases fitting TRBD2. The J call is doubtful: the DNA matches TRBJ2-7 better. Germline CDR1 is ENHRY and CDR2 is SYGVKD. CDR3 size: 14 residues. The CDR3 sequence: CATLAGLSYNEQYF. In DNA, the CDR3 is TGTGCCACTCTAGCGGGATTGTCCTACAATGAGCAGTACTTC.

This rearrangement joins TRBV18 to TRBJ1-1; D is possibly TRBD1 (6 bases). CDR3 size: 14 residues. The germline V gene encodes CDR1 KGHSH and CDR2 LQKENI. Trimming took 3 bases from V and 2 from J, leaving 10 bases between them. The CDR3 reads CASSPWTANTEAFF. The CDR3, as DNA: TGTGCCAGCTCACCTTGGACAGCCAACACTGAAGCTTTCTTT.

The chain links TRBV4-1 to TRBJ2-1; D could derive from TRBD1 or TRBD2 (5 bases each). The CDR3 contains 13 residues. CDR1 and CDR2 (germline): MGHRA, YSYEKL. V was shortened by 5 bases and J by 12 bases, with 17 bases between the two germline ends. The CDR3 is CASSSRQPEGQFF. CDR3 coding DNA: TGCGCCAGCAGCTCCCGACAGCCCGAGGGGCAGTTCTTC.

The CDR3 here is CASSSLGISNTEAFF. CDR3 coding DNA: TGCGCCAGCAGTTCCCTTGGGATCTCGAACACTGAAGCTTTCTTT. The chain joins TRBV5-1 to TRBJ1-1; the D is unclear. CDR3 length: 15 amino acids. Germline CDR1 reads SGHRS; CDR2 reads YFSETQ. V dropped 5 bases and J dropped 1 base, with 15 bases sitting between them.